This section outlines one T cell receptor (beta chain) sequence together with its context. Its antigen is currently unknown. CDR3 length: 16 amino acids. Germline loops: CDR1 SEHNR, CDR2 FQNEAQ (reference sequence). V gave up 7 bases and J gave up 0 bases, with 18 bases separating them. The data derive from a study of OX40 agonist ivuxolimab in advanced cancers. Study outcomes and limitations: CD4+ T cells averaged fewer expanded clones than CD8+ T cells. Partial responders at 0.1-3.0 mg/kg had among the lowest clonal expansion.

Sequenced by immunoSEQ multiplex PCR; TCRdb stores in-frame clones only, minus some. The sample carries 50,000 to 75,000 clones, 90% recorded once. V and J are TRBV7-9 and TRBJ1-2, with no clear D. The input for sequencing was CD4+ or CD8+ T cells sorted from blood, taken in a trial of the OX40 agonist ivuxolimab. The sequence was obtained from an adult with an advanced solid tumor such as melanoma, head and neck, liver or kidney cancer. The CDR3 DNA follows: TGTGCCAGCAAAAAAATGGAAGTAGGAGCTAACTATGGCTACACCTTC. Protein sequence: CASKKMEVGANYGYTF.